What follows are 28 T cell receptor beta chains derived from one specimen sequenced in a study of T cell responses to AZD1222 COVID-19 vaccine. Assay: immunoSEQ multiplex PCR; the TCRdb copy retains only in-frame clones and omits some. The sample holds more than 85,000 clones, more than 75% seen once. The sample in question was peripheral blood, obtained 28 days after the second AZD1222 dose. The receptors were gathered from an adult who received the AZD1222 COVID-19 vaccine.

The chain couples TRBV6-2 or TRBV6-3 to TRBJ1-2; a possible D gene is TRBD1 (5 bases). The CDR3 has 15 amino acids. V was cut by 0 bases and J by 4 bases, with 12 bases left in between. The V gene's germline CDR1 is MNHEY and CDR2 SVGEGT. The CDR3: CASSYSGGSTYGYTF. The CDR3 coding sequence is TGTGCCAGCAGTTACTCCGGGGGTTCTACCTATGGCTACACCTTC.

The chain carries TRBV19 and TRBJ1-5; perhaps TRBD1 as D (5 bases). Germline assignment: CDR1 LNHDA and CDR2 SQIVND (reference sequence). V shed 6 bases and J shed 0 bases, with 12 bases lying between them. This CDR3 comprises 15 residues. The CDR3 DNA reads as TGTGCCAGTAGAACCACAGGAGATAGCAATCAGCCCCAGCATTTT. Protein: CASRTTGDSNQPQHF.

This rearrangement joins TRBV7-9 to TRBJ1-2; TRBD1 might be the D (6 bases). Trimming cost V 4 bases and J 1 base, with 13 bases left between them. The CDR3 contains 15 residues. CDR1 and CDR2 (germline): SEHNR, FQNEAQ (reference sequence). CDR3 in DNA: TGTGCCAGCAGCTCCCAGGACAGTTATAACTATGGCTACACCTTC. Translating it yields CASSSQDSYNYGYTF.

This clone was counted only a few times. The rearrangement links TRBV7-8 to TRBJ1-4, with D perhaps TRBD1 (5 bases). CDR3 length: 16 residues. CDR1 and CDR2 from the germline V gene are SGHVS and FQNEAQ. The V end lost 4 bases, the J end lost 4 bases, and 16 bases lay between the germline ends. The CDR3 is CASSSRRGGLNEKLFF. The CDR3 DNA sequence: TGTGCCAGCAGCTCACGGAGGGGCGGCCTTAATGAAAAACTGTTTTTT.

This clone was seen a few times. This sequence joins TRBV15 and TRBJ2-1; D not resolved. Germline-derived CDR1 and CDR2 are LNHNV and YYDKDF (reference sequence). The germline V and J ends were trimmed by 5 bases and 4 bases, with 9 bases remaining between them. CDR3 length: 13 amino acids. CDR3 nucleotide sequence: TGTGCCACCAGCGTACGTCAGTACAATGAGCAGTTCTTC. Its protein product is CATSVRQYNEQFF. Looking up the rest from reference TRBV15 and TRBJ2-1 gives the full variable domain: DAMVIQNPRYQVTQFGKPVTLSCSQTLNHNVMYWYQQKSSQAPKLLFHYYDKDFNNEADTPDNFQSRRPNTSFCFLDIRSPGLGDTAMYLCATSVRQYNEQFFGPGTRLTVL.

This sequence joins TRBV2 and TRBJ2-2; D possibly corresponds to TRBD2 (5 bases). Trimming shortened V by 4 bases and J by 7 bases, and 16 bases separated the two germline ends. The germline V gene has CDR1 SNHLY and CDR2 FYNNEI. This CDR3 contains 15 residues. The CDR3, as DNA: TGTGCCAGCAGTGTATCTCACGGGGTGTACGGGGAGCTGTTTTTT. This translates into CASSVSHGVYGELFF.

The CDR3 nucleotides read TGTGCCTGGAGTGGAGGGATCGGTCAGCCCCAGCATTTT. Translation: CAWSGGIGQPQHF. The rearrangement joins TRBV30 to TRBJ1-5; D unclear. The CDR3 runs 13 residues. V lost 1 base and J 6 bases, leaving 10 bases between the germline ends. Germline CDR1 GTSNPN, CDR2 SVGIG (reference sequence).

V usage is TRBV20-1 and J usage is TRBJ2-7; 8 positions agree with TRBD2. Germline loops: CDR1 DFQATT, CDR2 SNEGSKA (reference sequence). Trimming cost V 3 bases and J 2 bases; bases outside gene matches: 6. The length of the CDR3 is 14 residues. The CDR3 region is CSASSPAGAYEQYF. CDR3 in DNA: TGCAGTGCTAGTAGTCCAGCGGGAGCCTACGAGCAGTACTTC.

The chain carries TRBV9 and TRBJ2-1; no clear D gene. This CDR3 spans 11 amino acids. Looked up from germline, CDR1 is SGDLS and CDR2 is YYNGEE. V was clipped by 0 bases and J by 10 bases, with 5 bases between them. The CDR3: CASSVAREQFF. The CDR3 nucleotides read TGTGCCAGCAGCGTAGCAAGGGAGCAGTTCTTC.

The V call is TRBV6-4, the J call TRBJ1-2; a weak D match, TRBD1 (5 bases). Germline V CDR1 and CDR2: MRHNA, SNTAGT. The V end lost 2 bases, the J end lost 8 bases, and 18 bases lay between the germline ends. The CDR3 runs 15 residues. CDR3 residues: CASSDVPVGRGGYTF. The CDR3 DNA follows: TGTGCCAGCAGTGACGTCCCGGTGGGGCGCGGAGGCTACACCTTC.

This sequence joins TRBV5-1 and TRBJ2-1; TRBD2 aligns across 16 bases. From germline, CDR1 is SGHRS and CDR2 YFSETQ. This CDR3 has 17 residues. Trimming took 4 bases from V and 7 from J; bases not matched to a gene: 8. This CDR3 is CASSPGLAGGLVNEQFF. DNA for the CDR3: TGCGCCAGCAGCCCGGGACTAGCGGGAGGGCTTGTAAATGAGCAGTTCTTC.

J is TRBJ2-1 and V is TRBV28, with 7 bases identical to TRBD1. This CDR3 is 16 amino acids long. V shed 5 bases and J 10 bases; nucleotides not matched to a gene: 17. Germline CDR1 is MDHEN and CDR2 is SYDVKM. The chain's CDR3 is CASSVGGGSSGNEQFF. The CDR3, as DNA: TGTGCCAGCAGTGTAGGGGGCGGCTCCTCGGGGAACGAGCAGTTCTTC.

V usage is TRBV5-6 and J usage is TRBJ1-2; 7 bases fit TRBD1. The CDR3 has 14 amino acids. CDR1 SGHDT and CDR2 YYEEEE come from the germline V gene. The ends lost 7 bases at V and 4 bases at J; junction bases unmatched: 10. CDR3 residues: CASGTAQLIYGYTF. Written as DNA, the CDR3 is TGTGCCAGCGGGACAGCGCAACTTATCTATGGCTACACCTTC.

The V and J genes are TRBV21-1 and TRBJ1-2. TRBV21-1 has pseudogene status. This CDR3 contains 12 residues. The CDR3 DNA sequence: TGTGCCAGCAGCAAGAGGGAGCGTGGCTACACCTTC. It specifies CASSKRERGYTF.

This clone was seen just once. The chain carries TRBV6-2 or TRBV6-3 and TRBJ1-1; no definite D call. CDR3 length equals 16 residues. Germline V gene lookup returns CDR1 MNHEY and CDR2 SVGEGT. The ends were cut back, 0 bases at V and 0 bases at J, with 11 bases in the middle. The CDR3 region is CASSYSISQLNTEAFF. The CDR3, as DNA: TGTGCCAGCAGTTACTCGATTTCGCAGCTGAACACTGAAGCTTTCTTT.

The gene calls are TRBV5-8 and TRBJ2-7; 10 bases line up with TRBD2. The ends lost 2 bases at V and 0 bases at J; junction bases unmatched: 2. Germline assignment: CDR1 SGHTS and CDR2 YDEGEE. The length of the CDR3 is 15 residues. This chain's CDR3 is CASSFLAGASYEQYF. CDR3 nucleotide sequence: TGTGCCAGCAGCTTTCTAGCGGGAGCCTCCTACGAGCAGTACTTC.

V and J are TRBV5-4 and TRBJ2-7, with D perhaps being TRBD1 or TRBD2 (7 bases each). Trimming cost V 7 bases and J 1 base, with 18 bases left between them. The CDR3 length is 15 residues. Germline V gene lookup returns CDR1 SGHNT and CDR2 YYREEE (reference sequence). The CDR3 sequence: CASAKGTAGSYEQYF. In DNA, the CDR3 is TGTGCCAGCGCAAAGGGGACAGCGGGGTCCTACGAGCAGTACTTC.

The chain employs TRBV6-5 and TRBJ2-1; 7 bases agree with TRBD2. CDR1 and CDR2 (germline): MNHEY, SVGAGI. The CDR3 covers 14 residues. J was trimmed by 7 bases and V by 0 bases; bases with no gene match: 3. CDR3 bases: TGTGCCAGCAGTTACTCGAGGGGAGGGAATGAGCAGTTCTTC. Protein product: CASSYSRGGNEQFF.

The chain carries TRBV30 and TRBJ1-1, with D tentatively TRBD1 (5 bases). Germline CDR1 reads GTSNPN; CDR2 reads SVGIG (reference sequence). The V and J ends lost 5 bases and 1 base respectively, with 11 bases between them. The CDR3 spans 13 residues. CDR3 protein: CAWLQGRNTEAFF. CDR3 coding DNA: TGTGCCTGGCTTCAGGGCCGGAACACTGAAGCTTTCTTT.

The CDR3 is CASSPWAGDTQYF. In DNA, the CDR3 is TGTGCCAGCTCACCCTGGGCGGGAGATACGCAGTATTTT. V gene TRBV18 combines with J gene TRBJ2-3, with a tentative D call TRBD2 (5 bases). CDR1 is KGHSH, CDR2 LQKENI, per germline. V was shortened by 3 bases and J by 5 bases, with 9 bases between the two germline ends. CDR3 length: 13 amino acids.

The chain couples TRBV7-6 to TRBJ1-2, with TRBD1 matching over 9 bases. V trimming: 0 bases; J trimming: 3 bases; junction bases outside the gene matches: 8. The CDR3 is made up of 17 amino acids. The germline CDR1 and CDR2 sequences are SGHVS and FNYEAQ. This CDR3 reads CASSLAQGAFWDYGYTF. As DNA, the CDR3 is TGTGCCAGCAGCTTAGCACAGGGGGCTTTCTGGGACTATGGCTACACCTTC.

The rearrangement links TRBV2 to TRBJ2-7; TRBD1 matches at 8 bases. V was pared by 4 bases and J by 3 bases, with 5 bases of the junction left unmatched. This CDR3 has 14 residues. Germline V gene sequence: CDR1 SNHLY, CDR2 FYNNEI. CDR3 protein: CASSVNRGFYEQYF. The DNA of the CDR3 is TGTGCCAGCAGTGTGAACAGGGGGTTCTACGAGCAGTACTTC.

The V call is TRBV19, the J call TRBJ1-2, with D uncertain. Trimming stripped 5 bases from V and 3 bases from J, with 13 bases between. In germline, CDR1 is LNHDA, CDR2 SQIVND (reference sequence). The length of the CDR3 is 14 residues. This chain's CDR3 is CASSSSRRDYGYTF. The CDR3 nucleotides read TGTGCCAGTAGTTCTTCCCGGAGGGACTATGGCTACACCTTC.

V is TRBV6-5 and J is TRBJ1-2; a weak D match, TRBD1 (5 bases). Germline values: CDR1 MNHEY, CDR2 SVGAGI. V lost 7 bases and J lost 1, with 10 bases in between. This CDR3 has 13 amino acids. CDR3 protein: CASNSGLNYGYTF. The CDR3 DNA sequence: TGTGCCAGCAATTCAGGGCTTAACTATGGCTACACCTTC.

This sequence joins TRBV2 and TRBJ1-3, with TRBD1 matching over 7 bases. Germline CDR1 and CDR2: SNHLY and FYNNEI. The CDR3 is 15 amino acids. The ends lost 4 bases at V and 7 bases at J; junction bases unmatched: 10. CDR3 protein: CASSGDRPVGNTIYF. DNA for the CDR3: TGTGCCAGCAGTGGGGACAGACCTGTCGGCAACACCATATATTTT.

The rearrangement links TRBV5-1 to TRBJ2-5, with 9 nucleotides matching TRBD1. The V segment lost 4 bases and the J segment 5 bases; nucleotides outside the gene matches: 12. Germline lookup yields CDR1 SGHRS and CDR2 YFSETQ. This CDR3 is built from 16 residues. CDR3 nucleotide sequence: TGCGCCAGCAGCCTAACCCGGGACAGGGTATACGAGACCCAGTACTTC. As protein: CASSLTRDRVYETQYF.

The rearrangement uses TRBV11-2 and TRBJ2-7, with D unresolved. The V and J ends lost 0 bases and 0 bases respectively, with 9 bases between them. Germline CDR1 reads SGHAT; CDR2 reads FQNNGV. The CDR3 runs 15 residues. CDR3 nucleotides: TGTGCCAGCAGCTTAGAACACCAGAGCTCCTACGAGCAGTACTTC. Translated: CASSLEHQSSYEQYF.

The table lists this clone with a count of one. V gene TRBV5-6 combines with J gene TRBJ2-5; 7 bases are shared with TRBD2. CDR3 length: 14 residues. V lost 4 bases to trimming and J lost 1 base; unmatched junction nucleotides: 4. CDR1 SGHDT and CDR2 YYEEEE come from the germline V gene. For the CDR3, the DNA is TGTGCCAGCAGCCCCGGGACTACCCAAGAGACCCAGTACTTC. It encodes CASSPGTTQETQYF.